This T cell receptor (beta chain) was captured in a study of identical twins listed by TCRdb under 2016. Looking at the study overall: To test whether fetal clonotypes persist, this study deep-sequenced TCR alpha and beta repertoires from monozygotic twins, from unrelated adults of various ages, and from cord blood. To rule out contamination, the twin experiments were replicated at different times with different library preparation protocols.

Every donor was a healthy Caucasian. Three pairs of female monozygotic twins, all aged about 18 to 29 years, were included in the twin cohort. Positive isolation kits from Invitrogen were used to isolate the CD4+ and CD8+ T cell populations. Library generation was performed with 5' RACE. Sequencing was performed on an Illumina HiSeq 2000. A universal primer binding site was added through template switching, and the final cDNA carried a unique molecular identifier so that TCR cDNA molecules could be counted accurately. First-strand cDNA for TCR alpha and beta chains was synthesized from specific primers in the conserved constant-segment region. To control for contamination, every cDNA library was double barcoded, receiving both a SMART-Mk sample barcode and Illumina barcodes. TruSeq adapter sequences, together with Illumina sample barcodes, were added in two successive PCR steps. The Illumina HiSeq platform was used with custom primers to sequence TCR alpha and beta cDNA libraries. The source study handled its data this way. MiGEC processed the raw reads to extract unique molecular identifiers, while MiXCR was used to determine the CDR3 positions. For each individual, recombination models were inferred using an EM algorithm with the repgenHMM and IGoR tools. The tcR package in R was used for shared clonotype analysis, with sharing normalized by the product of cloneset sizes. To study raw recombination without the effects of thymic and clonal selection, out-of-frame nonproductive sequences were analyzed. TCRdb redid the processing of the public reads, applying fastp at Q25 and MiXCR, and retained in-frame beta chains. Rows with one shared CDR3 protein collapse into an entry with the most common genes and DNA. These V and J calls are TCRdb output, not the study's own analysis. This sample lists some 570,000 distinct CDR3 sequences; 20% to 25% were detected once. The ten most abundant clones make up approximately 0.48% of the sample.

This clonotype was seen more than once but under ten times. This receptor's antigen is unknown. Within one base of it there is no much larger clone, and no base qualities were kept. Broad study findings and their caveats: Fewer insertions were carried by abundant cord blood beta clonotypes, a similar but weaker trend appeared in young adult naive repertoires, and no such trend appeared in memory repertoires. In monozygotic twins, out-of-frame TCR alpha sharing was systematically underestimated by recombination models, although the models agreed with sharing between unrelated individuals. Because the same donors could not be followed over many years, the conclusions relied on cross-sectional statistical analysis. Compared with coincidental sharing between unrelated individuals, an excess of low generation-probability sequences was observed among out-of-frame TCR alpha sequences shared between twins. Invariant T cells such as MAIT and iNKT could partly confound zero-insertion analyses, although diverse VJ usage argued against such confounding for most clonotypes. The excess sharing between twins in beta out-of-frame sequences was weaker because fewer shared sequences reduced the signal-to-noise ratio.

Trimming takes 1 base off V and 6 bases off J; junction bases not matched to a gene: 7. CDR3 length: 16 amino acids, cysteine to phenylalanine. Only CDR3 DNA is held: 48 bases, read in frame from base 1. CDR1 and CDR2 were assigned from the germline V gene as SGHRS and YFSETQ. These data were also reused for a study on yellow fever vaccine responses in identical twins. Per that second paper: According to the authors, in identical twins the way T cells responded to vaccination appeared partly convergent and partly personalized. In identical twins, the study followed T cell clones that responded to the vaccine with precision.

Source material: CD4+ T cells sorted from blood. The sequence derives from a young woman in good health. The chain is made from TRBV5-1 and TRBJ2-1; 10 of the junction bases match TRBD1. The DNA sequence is TGCGCCAGCAGCTTGCTCGGGACAGGGGTTGCCAATGAGCAGTTCTTC. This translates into CASSLLGTGVANEQFF.